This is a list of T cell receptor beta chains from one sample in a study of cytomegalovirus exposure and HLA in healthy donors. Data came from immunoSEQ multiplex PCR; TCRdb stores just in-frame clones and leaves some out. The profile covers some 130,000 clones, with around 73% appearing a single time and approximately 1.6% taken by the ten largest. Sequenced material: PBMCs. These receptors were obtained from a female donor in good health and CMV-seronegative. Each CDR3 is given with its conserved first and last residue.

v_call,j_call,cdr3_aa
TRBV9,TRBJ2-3,CASGSGSVTDTQYF
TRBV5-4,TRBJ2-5,CASSTGASGSKTQYF
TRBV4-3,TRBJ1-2,CASSQDGADRGPYSYGYTF
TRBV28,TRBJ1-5,CATTGGDQPQHF
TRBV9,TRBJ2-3,CASTVRGDYTDTQYF
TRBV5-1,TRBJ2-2,CASSLAGSGDPGELFF
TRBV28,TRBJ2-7,CASVDRGEYEQYF
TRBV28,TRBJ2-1,CASNIGTSGIYEQFF
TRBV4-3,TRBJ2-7,CASSQEPGNEQYF
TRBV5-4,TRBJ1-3,CASSPGQGAAGNTIYF
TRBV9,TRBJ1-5,CASSATGGLNQPQHF
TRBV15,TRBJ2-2,CATSSGTSVTGELFF
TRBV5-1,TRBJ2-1,CASSFVAGGWNEQFF
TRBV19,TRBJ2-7,CASRKTSGSIYEQYF
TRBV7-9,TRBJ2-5,CASSLERVETQYF
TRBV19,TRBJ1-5,CASSIGQGGQPQHF
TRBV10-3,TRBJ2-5,CAISGGLAEGETQYF
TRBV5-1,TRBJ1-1,CASTGGGARTEAFF
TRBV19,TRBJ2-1,CASSMTTSGGGDEQFF
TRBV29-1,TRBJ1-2,CSVESGNYGYTF